This is a list of T cell receptor beta chains from one sample in a study of cytomegalovirus exposure and HLA in healthy donors. Assay used: immunoSEQ multiplex PCR; TCRdb lists only in-frame clones, some missing. This sample carries some 110,000 clones, roughly four fifths of them seen once, and the ten largest clones take under 8%. Sample: PBMCs. These receptors came from a woman aged 50 to 65 in good health and CMV-seropositive. CDR3s leave out the opening cysteine and the closing phenylalanine or tryptophan. Fields, in order: V gene, J gene, D gene, CDR3 protein. The D gene is left open where the match is weak.

V gene: TRBV7-8
J gene: TRBJ1-1
D gene: -
CDR3 protein: ASSTFRGAWDMNTEAF

V gene: TRBV30
J gene: TRBJ1-3
D gene: -
CDR3 protein: AWSYRSSGNTIY

V gene: TRBV5-4
J gene: TRBJ2-1
D gene: TRBD1
CDR3 protein: ASSLVYRGRYNEQF

V gene: TRBV5-1
J gene: TRBJ1-1
D gene: TRBD1
CDR3 protein: ASNPTGGAHTEAF

V gene: TRBV9
J gene: TRBJ1-4
D gene: -
CDR3 protein: ASSVARTDGPDDYRKLF

V gene: TRBV6-6
J gene: TRBJ2-5
D gene: -
CDR3 protein: ASSGATGTQY

V gene: TRBV5-4
J gene: TRBJ2-2
D gene: TRBD1
CDR3 protein: ASSLDGTGSVDTGELF

V gene: TRBV11-2
J gene: TRBJ2-2
D gene: TRBD1
CDR3 protein: ASSLDRQGSYTGELF

V gene: TRBV5-1
J gene: TRBJ2-3
D gene: TRBD2
CDR3 protein: ASSDDGGGDTQY

V gene: TRBV4-3
J gene: TRBJ2-2
D gene: -
CDR3 protein: ASSQDLAGKTGELF

V gene: TRBV19
J gene: TRBJ1-1
D gene: -
CDR3 protein: ASSKPGGDTEAF

V gene: TRBV5-4
J gene: TRBJ2-2
D gene: -
CDR3 protein: ASSLRFGEGELF

V gene: TRBV14
J gene: TRBJ2-7
D gene: TRBD2
CDR3 protein: ASSFIGGSVNEQY

V gene: TRBV6-1
J gene: TRBJ1-2
D gene: TRBD1
CDR3 protein: ASSERTGAYGYT

V gene: TRBV27
J gene: TRBJ2-1
D gene: TRBD2
CDR3 protein: ASRAGGADEQF

V gene: TRBV19
J gene: TRBJ2-4
D gene: TRBD1
CDR3 protein: ASSSPRRDRGFAKNIQY

V gene: TRBV7-3
J gene: TRBJ1-1
D gene: -
CDR3 protein: ASSLAWNPRGTEAF

V gene: TRBV6-1
J gene: TRBJ1-5
D gene: -
CDR3 protein: ASSEGGNDQPQH

V gene: TRBV5-5
J gene: TRBJ1-2
D gene: -
CDR3 protein: ASSFRTILNYGYT

V gene: TRBV19
J gene: TRBJ2-1
D gene: -
CDR3 protein: ASSIYRDNEQF

V gene: TRBV5-1
J gene: TRBJ2-1
D gene: TRBD2
CDR3 protein: ASSLGSLAGGPFNEQF

V gene: TRBV6-1
J gene: TRBJ1-2
D gene: -
CDR3 protein: ASSEAGGRPYGYT

V gene: TRBV11-2
J gene: TRBJ1-2
D gene: TRBD1
CDR3 protein: ASSFAGGSYGYT

V gene: TRBV11-2
J gene: TRBJ1-2
D gene: TRBD1
CDR3 protein: ASSLVQGAGGYT

V gene: TRBV15
J gene: TRBJ1-4
D gene: TRBD1
CDR3 protein: ATSRVGGQGEKLF

V gene: TRBV7-9
J gene: TRBJ2-7
D gene: -
CDR3 protein: ASSLSPATSYEQY

V gene: TRBV19
J gene: TRBJ2-2
D gene: -
CDR3 protein: ATGGFVGELF

V gene: TRBV7-9
J gene: TRBJ1-4
D gene: -
CDR3 protein: ASSFSKGRAPNEKLF

V gene: TRBV6-6
J gene: TRBJ1-2
D gene: -
CDR3 protein: ASTRGGGYT

V gene: TRBV7-3
J gene: TRBJ2-1
D gene: -
CDR3 protein: ASSSGHISYNEQF

V gene: TRBV6-1
J gene: TRBJ1-4
D gene: -
CDR3 protein: AVSGAPTNEKLF

V gene: TRBV4-1
J gene: TRBJ1-4
D gene: -
CDR3 protein: ASSQVVGATNEKLF

V gene: TRBV7-3
J gene: TRBJ2-5
D gene: TRBD1
CDR3 protein: ASSPRQGAGETQY

V gene: TRBV11-3
J gene: TRBJ2-3
D gene: -
CDR3 protein: ASSLNPVSAQY

V gene: TRBV5-6
J gene: TRBJ1-5
D gene: TRBD1
CDR3 protein: ASSRQGRLEPQH

V gene: TRBV10-3
J gene: TRBJ2-7
D gene: TRBD1
CDR3 protein: AISDRDRGYEQY

V gene: TRBV7-9
J gene: TRBJ1-5
D gene: -
CDR3 protein: ASSSSRTGNQPQH

V gene: TRBV7-9
J gene: TRBJ1-1
D gene: -
CDR3 protein: ASSSGASDEAF

V gene: TRBV30
J gene: TRBJ1-1
D gene: -
CDR3 protein: AWSFSFGRGNTEAF